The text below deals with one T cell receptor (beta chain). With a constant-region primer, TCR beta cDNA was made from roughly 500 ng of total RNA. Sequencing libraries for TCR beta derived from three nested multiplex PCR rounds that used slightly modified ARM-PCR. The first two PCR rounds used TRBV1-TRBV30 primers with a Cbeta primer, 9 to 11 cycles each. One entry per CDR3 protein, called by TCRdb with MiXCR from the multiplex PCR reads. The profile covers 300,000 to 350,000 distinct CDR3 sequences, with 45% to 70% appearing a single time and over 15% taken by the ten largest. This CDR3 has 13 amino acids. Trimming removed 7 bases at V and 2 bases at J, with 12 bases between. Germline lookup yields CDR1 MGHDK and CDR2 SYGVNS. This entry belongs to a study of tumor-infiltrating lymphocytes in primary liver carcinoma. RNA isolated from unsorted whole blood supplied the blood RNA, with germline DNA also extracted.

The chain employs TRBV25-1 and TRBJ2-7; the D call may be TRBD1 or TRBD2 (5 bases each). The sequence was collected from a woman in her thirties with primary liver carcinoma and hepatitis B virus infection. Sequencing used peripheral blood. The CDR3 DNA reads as TGTGCCAGCATCCGGGGCGGCCCCTACGAGCAGTACTTC. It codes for CASIRGGPYEQYF.